Presented here are 28 T cell receptor beta chains from one specimen sequenced in a study of T cells in Graves' hyperthyroidism and ophthalmopathy. There were TCR beta CDR3 regions amplified from RNA transcripts. With the HTBI primer set, the TCR CDR3 went through a first round of RT-PCR. TCRdb used MiXCR to reprocess the multiplex PCR reads, holding one entry per CDR3 protein. There are some 440,000 distinct CDR3 sequences in the sample; 15% to 19% occur only once, and 7.5% to 8% lies in the top ten. The sequenced sample consisted of blood. These receptors were collected from a woman between 18 and 29 years old with Graves' hyperthyroidism.

This clonotype was observed at least ten times. This chain joins TRBV6-1 and TRBJ2-7; D gene unclear. The CDR3 runs to 10 residues. Germline CDR1 MNHNS, CDR2 SASEGT. V was pared by 9 bases and J by 4 bases, with 7 bases between. For the CDR3, the DNA is TGTGCCAGTGGGATATACGAGCAGTACTTC. This codes for CASGIYEQYF.

Many counts were recorded for this clonotype. The CDR3 nucleotides are TGTGCCAGCAGCTCTACAGGGGGGGACGTCTACGAGCAGTACTTC. Translated, it gives CASSSTGGDVYEQYF. The chain joins TRBV7-6 to TRBJ2-7; a possible D gene is TRBD1 (8 bases). The CDR3 runs 15 residues. Germline CDR1 SGHVS, CDR2 FNYEAQ. Between the trimmed V and J ends, which lost 4 bases and 3 bases, there was a span of 16 bases.

This clonotype has at least ten counts. The V gene is TRBV27, the J gene TRBJ2-3; weak D call: TRBD2 (5 bases). Trimming cost V 2 bases and J 4 bases, with 10 bases left between them. Germline V gene lookup returns CDR1 MNHEY and CDR2 SMNVEV (reference sequence). The CDR3 spans 14 residues. The CDR3 protein is CASSLSGFPDTQYF. In DNA form, the CDR3 reads TGTGCCAGCAGTTTAAGCGGTTTTCCAGATACGCAGTATTTT.

This clonotype turned up a few times. CDR3 region: CASSPGMGGTGFNEQFF. CDR3 nucleotide sequence: TGCGCCAGCAGCCCGGGGATGGGAGGGACGGGATTCAATGAGCAGTTCTTC. This chain uses TRBV5-1 with TRBJ2-1; the match to TRBD2 covers 7 bases. This CDR3 spans 17 amino acids. The junction had 16 bases not matched to a gene; V was cut back by 4 bases and J by 6 bases. Germline V lookup: CDR1 SGHRS, CDR2 YFSETQ.

In this sample, this clonotype turned up many times. The V and J genes are TRBV2 and TRBJ2-3, with 10 bases matching TRBD2. The germline V gene encodes CDR1 SNHLY and CDR2 FYNNEI. J lost 2 bases, V lost 3 bases, and 5 bases had no gene match. The CDR3 runs 16 residues. CDR3 DNA: TGTGCCAGCAGTGAGCGACTAGCGGGTTACACAGATACGCAGTATTTT. This translates into CASSERLAGYTDTQYF.

This clonotype was seen at least ten times. The chain has TRBV30 and TRBJ1-2; no reliable D call. V was shortened by 8 bases and J by 1 base, with 11 bases between the two germline ends. Looked up from germline, CDR1 is GTSNPN and CDR2 is SVGIG (reference sequence). The CDR3 length is 12 residues. The CDR3 nucleotides are TGTGCCCAGACACCTCTTAACTATGGCTACACCTTC. Translation: CAQTPLNYGYTF.

This chain uses TRBV19 with TRBJ1-1, with D maybe TRBD1 (6 bases). Deletions cut 10 bases from V and 6 bases from J, with 18 bases between. This CDR3 spans 13 amino acids. CDR1 is LNHDA and CDR2 is SQIVND in the germline V gene (reference sequence). CDR3 loop: CATLTGAASEAFF. CDR3 coding DNA: TGTGCCACCCTAACGGGGGCGGCGTCTGAAGCTTTCTTT.

With respect to this clonotype: Being one base from a much bigger clone, this may be a read error. The chain links TRBV10-1 to TRBJ2-2; D remains unclear. Germline CDR1 and CDR2: WNHNN and SYGVQD (reference sequence). V was clipped by 3 bases and J by 7 bases, with 9 bases between them. The CDR3 covers 13 residues. CDR3 in DNA: TGCGCCAGCAGTGAAGGGCTAGTCGGGGAGCTGTTTTTT. Its translation is CASSEGLVGELFF.

This clonotype was seen a few times. The V gene is TRBV5-8, the J gene TRBJ2-7; TRBD2 aligns across 15 bases. With 5 bases clipped from V and 4 bases from J, the junction kept 4 bases outside the gene matches. Germline V gene lookup returns CDR1 SGHTS and CDR2 YDEGEE. The CDR3 is 15 amino acids. CDR3 residues: CASSQGTSGRYEQYF. The CDR3 DNA follows: TGTGCCAGCAGTCAAGGGACTAGCGGGAGGTACGAGCAGTACTTC.

The table lists this clonotype with many counts. In DNA, the CDR3 is TGTGCCATCAGTCGAAGGGGTTTCTATGGCTACACCTTC. This encodes CAISRRGFYGYTF. This chain uses TRBV10-3 with TRBJ1-2; tentative D call: TRBD1 (5 bases). CDR1 is ENHRY and CDR2 is SYGVKD in the germline V gene. The length of the CDR3 is 13 residues. Trimming cost V 5 bases and J 4 bases, with 11 bases left between them.

In regard to this clonotype: The junction does not match germline at one end; this may be a read error. This rearrangement joins TRBV6-1 to TRBJ2-2; D is undetermined. Germline CDR1 is MNHNS and CDR2 is SASEGT. This CDR3 is 12 amino acids long. The CDR3 is CANSLDTGELFF. The DNA for the CDR3 is TGTGCCAACAGTCTGGACACCGGGGAGCTGTTTTTT.

This clonotype has at least ten counts. The chain recombines TRBV20-1 with TRBJ2-7, with unresolved D. Trimming took 5 bases from V and 7 from J, leaving 18 bases between them. The CDR3 sequence is 13 residues long. The germline gives CDR1 DFQATT, CDR2 SNEGSKA (reference sequence). The CDR3 reads CSAVPGAAGEQYF. DNA of the CDR3: TGCAGTGCTGTACCCGGAGCTGCCGGGGAGCAGTACTTC.

This clonotype was recorded at least ten times. The J gene is TRBJ1-2, the V gene TRBV6-1; D not certain. Trimming left V 2 bases short and J 3 bases short, with 10 bases between. Germline CDR1 reads MNHNS; CDR2 reads SASEGT. The CDR3 covers 14 residues. CDR3 sequence: CASSESHFYYGYTF. The CDR3, as DNA: TGTGCCAGCAGTGAATCGCATTTTTACTATGGCTACACCTTC.

This clonotype was picked up many times. V and J are TRBV28 and TRBJ1-2; the match to TRBD1 covers 7 bases. Unmatched junction bases numbered 16, after V lost 4 bases and J lost 8 bases. CDR1 is MDHEN, CDR2 SYDVKM, per germline. The CDR3 has 16 amino acids. The CDR3 sequence: CASSSIGGARAVGYTF. In DNA, the CDR3 is TGTGCCAGCAGTTCAATAGGGGGCGCCCGAGCCGTGGGCTACACCTTC.

The chain carries TRBV24-1 and TRBJ2-1; D is undetermined. The germline CDR1 and CDR2 sequences are KGHDR and SFDVKD. This CDR3 has 13 residues. V dropped 4 bases and J dropped 15 bases, with 18 bases sitting between them. The CDR3 sequence: CATSDAGLSDRFF. CDR3 nucleotides: TGTGCCACCAGTGACGCCGGGTTGAGCGACCGGTTCTTC.

The rearrangement uses TRBV28 and TRBJ1-2; TRBD1 matches 7 bases. Germline V CDR1 and CDR2: MDHEN, SYDVKM. The CDR3 sequence is 13 residues long. Germline trimming cut 6 bases from V and 3 bases from J; bases unmatched to any gene: 4. Here the CDR3 reads CASRRGGYYGYTF. In DNA, the CDR3 is TGTGCCAGCAGAAGAGGGGGCTACTATGGCTACACCTTC.

This clonotype appeared many times. This sequence joins TRBV5-1 and TRBJ2-7; the D is unclear. The CDR3 contains 14 residues. The V and J ends lost 0 bases and 2 bases respectively, with 9 bases between them. CDR1 and CDR2 (germline): SGHRS, YFSETQ. DNA of the CDR3: TGCGCCAGCAGCTTGGCCCACGGACCCTACGAGCAGTACTTC. This gives the protein CASSLAHGPYEQYF.

This clonotype was counted many times. The genes are TRBV3-1 and TRBJ1-4; TRBD1 agrees at 9 bases. V trimming: 4 bases; J trimming: 7 bases; junction bases outside the gene matches: 4. This CDR3 is built from 14 residues. Germline V lookup: CDR1 LGHDT, CDR2 YNNKEL (reference sequence). CDR3 DNA sequence: TGTGCCAGCAGCCGGGGGGACAGGGTTGAAAAACTGTTTTTT. Translated: CASSRGDRVEKLFF.

This clonotype was seen ten or more times. V usage is TRBV20-1 and J usage is TRBJ2-1, with 7 positions matching TRBD1. The J segment lost 7 bases and the V segment lost 4 bases, leaving 10 bases of the junction unmatched. The germline V gene encodes CDR1 DFQATT and CDR2 SNEGSKA (reference sequence). This CDR3 has 14 residues. The CDR3 coding sequence is TGCAGTGCTATTACAGGGGAATCTTGGAATGAGCAGTTCTTC. Translated: CSAITGESWNEQFF.

The sample holds many counts of this clonotype. This chain links TRBV6-2 or TRBV6-3 with TRBJ2-3, with TRBD1 matching 8 bases. Germline CDR1 and CDR2: MNHEY and SVGEGT. CDR3 length equals 15 residues. J lost 0 bases, V lost 5 bases, and 4 bases had no gene match. The CDR3 reads CASSRQGRSTDTQYF. In nucleotides, the CDR3 is TGTGCCAGCAGTCGACAGGGGCGTAGCACAGATACGCAGTATTTT.

The CDR3 loop reads CASSDGGTSTETQHF. The CDR3 region has the DNA TGCGCCAGCAGTGATGGGGGGACATCGACGGAAACCCAGCATTTT. The V and J genes are TRBV10-2 and TRBJ1-5, with D perhaps TRBD1 (6 bases). The ends were cut back, 3 bases at V and 11 bases at J, with 20 bases in the middle. The length of the CDR3 is 15 residues. Germline V gene lookup returns CDR1 WSHSY and CDR2 SAAADI.

This clonotype was recorded at least ten times. The chain links TRBV5-1 to TRBJ2-7; 7 bases fit TRBD1. The germline gives CDR1 SGHRS, CDR2 YFSETQ. V lost 3 bases, J lost 3 bases, and 12 bases stayed unmatched. CDR3 size: 16 residues. CDR3 DNA sequence: TGCGCCAGCAGCTCTACAGGGGCCCACGGGGACTACGAGCAGTACTTC. Encoded protein: CASSSTGAHGDYEQYF.

The chain carries TRBV6-2 or TRBV6-3 and TRBJ2-7, with D perhaps TRBD1 or TRBD2 (5 bases each). Germline CDR1 MNHEY, CDR2 SVGEGT. The CDR3 spans 15 residues. V gave up 2 bases and J gave up 4 bases, with 15 bases separating them. Here the CDR3 DNA reads TGTGCCAGCAGTTACAGCTACAGGCGGGCTTACGAGCAGTACTTC. Translating it yields CASSYSYRRAYEQYF.

In this sample, this clonotype turned up a few times. The chain uses TRBV9 and TRBJ2-1; TRBD2 matches at 8 bases. Germline CDR1 is SGDLS and CDR2 is YYNGEE. The CDR3 runs to 13 residues. V was pared by 2 bases and J by 9 bases, with 4 bases of the junction left unmatched. The CDR3 loop reads CASSVIAGLEQFF. CDR3 DNA: TGTGCCAGCAGCGTCATAGCGGGACTTGAGCAGTTCTTC.

This clonotype has a handful of counts. The rearrangement uses TRBV2 and TRBJ1-3; 9 nucleotides line up with TRBD1. The CDR3 has 18 residues. The J segment lost 0 bases and the V segment lost 6 bases, leaving 12 bases of the junction unmatched. Germline V lookup: CDR1 SNHLY, CDR2 FYNNEI. The CDR3 is CASRVDRGSQSSGNTIYF. CDR3 coding DNA: TGTGCCAGCAGGGTGGACAGGGGAAGCCAGAGCTCTGGAAACACCATATATTTT.

This clonotype was observed many times. The genes are TRBV12-3 or TRBV12-4 and TRBJ1-5; D is possibly TRBD1 (5 bases). The germline V and J ends were trimmed by 6 bases and 0 bases, with 12 bases remaining between them. The CDR3 totals 15 residues. The CDR3 spells CASRWGRNSNQPQHF. CDR3 DNA sequence: TGTGCCAGCAGGTGGGGACGTAATAGCAATCAGCCCCAGCATTTT.

This clonotype was recorded many times. The chain links TRBV20-1 to TRBJ2-4; the match to TRBD2 covers 9 bases. The V segment lost 5 bases and the J segment 1 base; nucleotides outside the gene matches: 6. This CDR3 has 15 amino acids. Germline V gene data show CDR1 as DFQATT and CDR2 as SNEGSKA (reference sequence). CDR3 DNA sequence: TGCAGTGCTTCGATGCGGGAGGGCGCCAAAAACATTCAGTACTTC. Its protein is CSASMREGAKNIQYF.

This clonotype was counted ten times or more. The chain recombines TRBV4-1 with TRBJ2-2; the D gene is possibly TRBD1 (5 bases). V lost 5 bases and J lost 7, with 20 bases in between. Germline values: CDR1 MGHRA, CDR2 YSYEKL. The CDR3 spans 16 residues. CDR3 sequence (DNA): TGCGCCAGCAGCGACTTTAGTTGGGGCCGAAACGGGGAGCTGTTTTTT. Its protein is CASSDFSWGRNGELFF.